This TCR beta chain originates from a study of blood T cell repertoires in COVID-19. Study in general: Samples of COVID-19 (acute and convalescent) were obtained from the United States, Italy and Spain. PBMCs, B-cell-depleted T cells, or T cells provided the cDNA or gDNA that made up the material.

This table comes from immunoSEQ multiplex PCR, and its TCRdb copy is limited to in-frame clones, with some not included. The sample has 150,000 to 200,000 clones; roughly nine tenths are singletons. The count of this clone is one. The sequencing input was peripheral blood. This receptor was obtained from a man between 65 and 79 years old with active or convalescent COVID-19.

The CDR3 coding sequence is TGCAGCGCCGGGAAACAGCTCACTGAAGCTTTCTTT. It encodes CSAGKQLTEAFF. The chain couples TRBV29-1 to TRBJ1-1; no clear D. Germline V lookup: CDR1 SQVTM, CDR2 ANQGSEA. Trimming pared 7 bases from V and 4 bases from J, leaving 13 bases between. The CDR3 covers 12 residues.